The 14 T cell receptor beta chains presented below share a single source sample, sequenced in a study of T cell responses to AZD1222 COVID-19 vaccine. Clones were read by immunoSEQ multiplex PCR, and TCRdb kept only the in-frame ones, dropping some. Here the sample spans around 94,000 clones, approximately 90% being singletons. The sample here was peripheral blood, taken on day 0 of AZD1222 vaccination. Receptors were obtained from an adult in good health.

J is TRBJ2-5 and V is TRBV9; 9 nucleotides align to TRBD1. V gave up 4 bases and J gave up 4 bases; unmatched junction bases: 8. This CDR3 has 15 residues. Per germline, CDR1 SGDLS and CDR2 YYNGEE. In DNA form, the CDR3 reads TGTGCCAGCAGCCCCCGACAGGGGGTGCGAGAGACCCAGTACTTC. Its translation is CASSPRQGVRETQYF.

This chain connects TRBV5-4 to TRBJ2-1; D gene uncertain. V was trimmed by 1 base and J by 0 bases, leaving 8 bases between them. Germline V gene lookup returns CDR1 SGHNT and CDR2 YYREEE (reference sequence). The CDR3 sequence is 15 residues long. The CDR3 loop is CASSLWEGSYNEQFF. For the CDR3, the DNA is TGTGCCAGCAGCTTGTGGGAAGGCTCCTACAATGAGCAGTTCTTC.

This sequence joins TRBV5-1 and TRBJ1-5; D perhaps matches TRBD1 (5 bases). Between the trimmed V and J ends, which lost 3 bases and 5 bases, there was a span of 12 bases. Looked up from germline, CDR1 is SGHRS and CDR2 is YFSETQ. The CDR3 covers 14 residues. CDR3 residues: CASSYLGGDQPQHF. For the CDR3, the DNA is TGCGCCAGCAGCTACCTCGGAGGGGATCAGCCCCAGCATTTT.

This chain links TRBV12-3 or TRBV12-4 with TRBJ2-1, with D unresolved. Trimming stripped 4 bases from V and 6 bases from J, with 10 bases between. This CDR3 has 13 amino acids. The CDR3 is CASSSLGINEQFF. CDR3 coding DNA: TGTGCCAGCAGTTCGTTGGGGATCAATGAGCAGTTCTTC.

The rearrangement links TRBV29-1 to TRBJ2-7, with 12 bases fitting TRBD2. The V gene end was trimmed by 4 bases and the J gene end by 4 bases; junction bases not matched to a gene: 8. Looked up from germline, CDR1 is SQVTM and CDR2 is ANQGSEA. The CDR3 has 15 amino acids. The CDR3 here is CSVVVGLAGRYEQYF. CDR3 DNA: TGCAGCGTTGTAGTTGGACTAGCGGGAAGGTACGAGCAGTACTTC.

This clone was counted once. This chain's CDR3 is CASSSGQGVTGELFF. DNA for the CDR3: TGCGCCAGCAGCTCAGGACAGGGGGTCACCGGGGAGCTGTTTTTT. This rearrangement joins TRBV5-1 to TRBJ2-2; 10 bases line up with TRBD1. The length of the CDR3 is 15 residues. Germline trimming cut 3 bases from V and 4 bases from J; bases unmatched to any gene: 3. Germline loops: CDR1 SGHRS, CDR2 YFSETQ.

The chain recombines TRBV4-2 with TRBJ2-5; D is perhaps TRBD1 (5 bases). Germline loops: CDR1 LGHNA, CDR2 YNFKEQ. The V end lost 0 bases, the J end lost 5 bases, and 13 bases lay between the germline ends. This CDR3 has 15 amino acids. Written as DNA, the CDR3 is TGTGCCAGCAGCCAAGATGGGCAGGGTACGGAGACCCAGTACTTC. Encoded protein: CASSQDGQGTETQYF.

The J gene is TRBJ2-1, the V gene TRBV5-4; D may be TRBD1 (7 bases). The germline V gene encodes CDR1 SGHNT and CDR2 YYREEE (reference sequence). The CDR3 spans 13 residues. Deletions cut 1 base from V and 10 bases from J, with 12 bases between. CDR3 loop: CASSLQGGGEQFF. The CDR3 nucleotides read TGTGCCAGCAGCTTGCAGGGGGGCGGAGAGCAGTTCTTC.

In regard to this clone: Other DNA sequences in this sample translate to the same CDR3. For the CDR3, the DNA is TGTGCCAGCAGTTACTCGAGCGGGAACACCGGGGAGCTGTTTTTT. Translating it yields CASSYSSGNTGELFF. This chain links TRBV6-5 with TRBJ2-2, with TRBD2 as a possible D gene (5 bases). CDR3 size: 15 residues. The germline V gene has CDR1 MNHEY and CDR2 SVGAGI. Trimming stripped 0 bases from V and 1 base from J, with 6 bases between.

This clone was counted at least ten times. V usage is TRBV5-1 and J usage is TRBJ1-2; a weak D match, TRBD1 (6 bases). V lost 4 bases and J lost 6, with 13 bases in between. The CDR3 totals 13 residues. CDR1 and CDR2 (germline): SGHRS, YFSETQ. CDR3 loop: CASSRTAHDGYTF. CDR3 nucleotides: TGCGCCAGCAGCCGGACAGCGCACGATGGCTACACCTTC. Full variable domain (remainder filled in from reference TRBV5-1 and TRBJ1-2): KAGVTQTPRYLIKTRGQQVTLSCSPISGHRSVSWYQQTPGQGLQFLFEYFSETQRNKGNFPGRFSGRQFSNSRSEMNVSTLELGDSALYLCASSRTAHDGYTFGSGTRLTVV.

The chain recombines TRBV7-6 with TRBJ2-1, with 8 bases identical to TRBD1. Germline V gives CDR1 SGHVS, CDR2 FNYEAQ. This CDR3 is 13 amino acids long. Trimming cost V 4 bases and J 8 bases; bases outside gene matches: 4. The CDR3 nucleotides are TGTGCCAGCAGCTCGGACAGGGAGGATGAGCAGTTCTTC. Translated: CASSSDREDEQFF.

This clone was counted once. This sequence joins TRBV7-9 and TRBJ2-3, with 7 bases identical to TRBD1. The junction had 6 bases not matched to a gene; V was cut back by 5 bases and J by 1 base. Germline V lookup: CDR1 SEHNR, CDR2 FQNEAQ (reference sequence). This CDR3 has 15 amino acids. CDR3 DNA: TGTGCCAGCAGCGCAAGGGACAGCCGCACAGATACGCAGTATTTT. Translating gives CASSARDSRTDTQYF.

The CDR3 is CATSRETGASEKLFF. For the CDR3, the DNA is TGTGCCACCAGCAGGGAAACAGGGGCCAGTGAAAAACTGTTTTTT. The chain is built from TRBV15 and TRBJ1-4; 7 nucleotides align to TRBD1. The CDR3 is made up of 15 amino acids. Germline V gene lookup returns CDR1 LNHNV and CDR2 YYDKDF (reference sequence). Unmatched junction bases numbered 8, after V lost 3 bases and J lost 7 bases.

The V call is TRBV7-6, the J call TRBJ1-2; the match to TRBD1 covers 10 bases. Germline lookup yields CDR1 SGHVS and CDR2 FNYEAQ. V shed 5 bases, J shed 4 bases, and the junction held 4 bases outside the gene matches. The CDR3 loop spans 14 amino acids. CDR3: CASSQTGGGYGYTF. The CDR3 DNA sequence: TGTGCCAGCAGCCAGACAGGGGGCGGCTATGGCTACACCTTC.